The 2 T cell receptor beta chains below come from one sample, sequenced in a study of CD8 T cells in ankylosing spondylitis. Study-level results: What appeared characteristic of ankylosing spondylitis blood was a TCR beta motif of eight or nine highly homologous variants.

TCRdb independently ran MiXCR on the 5' RACE reads; one entry per CDR3 protein. This table holds about 540,000 distinct CDR3 sequences, about an eighth found once. For these receptors, no antigen is known. The sample consisted of blood, either unsorted or a sorted T cell fraction (not recorded which). These TCRs come from a male donor with ankylosing spondylitis.

The chain combines TRBV7-9 with TRBJ1-6; possibly TRBD1 for D (6 bases). Germline CDR1 SEHNR, CDR2 FQNEAQ (reference sequence). This CDR3 has 14 residues. Trimming left V 3 bases short and J 8 bases short, with 11 bases between. The DNA for the CDR3 is TGTGCCAGCAGCTTCACAGGGATGGATTCACCCCTCCACTTT. Protein: CASSFTGMDSPLHF.

Ten or more counts support this clonotype. This chain connects TRBV3-1 to TRBJ1-5; D may be TRBD1 (5 bases). V lost 4 bases and J lost 4, with 14 bases in between. Germline CDR1 reads LGHDT; CDR2 reads YNNKEL (reference sequence). The CDR3 is made up of 15 amino acids. The CDR3 region is CASSPKRGVNQPQHF. The CDR3 DNA is TGTGCCAGCAGCCCTAAGCGAGGGGTAAATCAGCCCCAGCATTTT.